This T cell receptor (beta chain) was found in a study of blood T cell repertoires in COVID-19 (dated by TCRdb to about 2020). Background for the entire study: Samples from collaborators originated in the United States, Italy and Spain and spanned both the acute and convalescent phases of COVID-19. The prospective study material was composed of cDNA or gDNA derived from T cells, B-cell-depleted T cells, or PBMCs. Deeply sampled blood TCRbeta repertoires from subjects exposed to, actively infected with, or recovered from COVID-19 were included in the dataset. The repertoires were made available in a free public database intended to serve as a resource for research on the immune response to SARS-CoV-2. Samples came from the ongoing ImmuneRACE study (first 160 participants) plus 1,254 subjects from 6 global collaborators. Sample metadata almost always included a de-identified subject ID, COVID-19 status, age in years and sex. Where available, HLA class I and class II types were taken from metadata supplied by the sample provider and were not determined by assay-based typing.

Taken from the germline V gene (reference sequence), the CDR1 and CDR2 loops are LNHNV and YYDKDF. The CDR3, cysteine through phenylalanine, is 14 amino acids long. Of the read, only the CDR3 DNA is kept; its 42 bases are in frame from base 1. The trim is 3 bases for V and 4 bases for J, with a gap of 12 bases between the germline ends. TCRbeta CDR3 regions were amplified from genomic DNA using the immunoSEQ Assay, a bias-controlled multiplex PCR. In the paper's pipeline: The number of nucleated cells in each sample was estimated by amplification of reference gene primers within the assay. To quantify the absolute abundance of each unique TCRbeta CDR3 rearrangement, sequence reads were collapsed and filtered. For each sample, productive Simpson clonality was calculated as the square root of Simpson's diversity index over productive rearrangements. TCRdb provides this immuneACCESS table in a form limited to in-frame rearrangements. Some clones are lacking; in checked studies, under half of them reflect an unresolved V gene, and why the rest are absent is not known. V and J calls and clone size are given by that table; D and trimming were obtained from the DNA. For this sample there are some 87,000 clones; roughly 80% appear just once. The ten largest clonotypes hold over 9.5% of the sample.

What the authors observed across the whole study: How much clinical and demographic metadata was included differed by source and by participant, and the metadata was provided uncurated.

The collaborating institutions used their own protocols to collect whole blood in K2EDTA tubes. For TCRbeta analysis, collaborators shipped samples in one of three forms: frozen whole blood, isolated PBMCs, or DNA extracted from either of those sample types. A remark on this clone: The antigen this receptor binds is unknown. No clone much larger than this one lies a single base away; base qualities are absent.

The TCR sequence derives from an older woman with active or convalescent COVID-19. The sample comprised peripheral blood. The rearranged chain carries TRBV15 and TRBJ1-2; the best D guess is TRBD1, with 6 bases matching. The nucleotide sequence is given as TGTGCCACCAGCAGCTGGGGGCGAAGCTATGGCTACACCTTC. Its product reads: CATSSWGRSYGYTF.